This TCR beta chain came from a study of early T cells in non-severe SARS-CoV-2 infection. About the research overall: Sequencing of unsorted whole blood was done on bulk RNA, leaving chains unpaired.

Whole-study results and caveats: VDJdb matching, biased toward anti-spike CD8 responses, missed private and CD4 specificities.

In the library, individual cDNA molecules carried attached unique molecular identifiers. TCRdb reprocessed the 5' RACE reads via MiXCR and lists one record per CDR3 protein. Of tens of thousands of distinct CDR3 sequences in the sample, 5.7% are singletons; the top ten hold about 14%. In germline, CDR1 is SQVTM, CDR2 ANQGSEA. CDR3 length: 12 residues. Trimming cost V 7 bases and J 6 bases, with 15 bases left between them. This clonotype was observed at least ten times. The target antigen is unknown. This receptor was obtained from an adult who was a healthcare worker with PCR-confirmed SARS-CoV-2 infection or an uninfected control (not recorded which). V gene TRBV29-1 combines with J gene TRBJ1-1; a possible D gene is TRBD1 (5 bases). Sequenced here: whole blood, sampled at baseline. The CDR3 loop reads CSAAFGAAEAFF. CDR3 in DNA: TGCAGCGCTGCTTTTGGGGCCGCTGAAGCTTTCTTT.